These 14 T cell receptor beta chains share one sample of origin, sequenced in a study of CD8+CD57+ T cells in acquired aplastic anemia. Genomic DNA, serving as template, underwent TCR beta VDJ and CDR3 profiling. MiXCR, run by TCRdb on the reads, gives a single entry per CDR3 protein. The sample carries under 500,000 distinct CDR3 sequences, under 40% recorded once. Patients picked for sequencing had shown CD8+CD57+ cell expansion detected by flow cytometry. The sequenced material came from sorted CD4+, CD8+, or CD8+CD57+ T cells (not recorded which) from PBMCs. All receptors derive from a human donor with aplastic anemia.

A word on this clonotype: This could be a read error, since a much larger clone is one nucleotide away. CDR3 sequence reads: CASSGSVQGVGYTF. CDR3 DNA: TGTGCCAGCAGCGGGAGCGTACAGGGCGTTGGCTACACCTTC. The chain has TRBV2 and TRBJ1-2; tentatively, D is TRBD1 (6 bases). Germline assignment: CDR1 SNHLY and CDR2 FYNNEI. This CDR3 region has 14 residues. V lost 6 bases to trimming and J lost 7 bases, with 18 bases between them.

This clonotype came up many times. V and J are TRBV12-3 or TRBV12-4 and TRBJ2-3; TRBD2 matches at 11 bases. The CDR3 length is 16 residues. V lost 6 bases to trimming and J lost 0 bases; unmatched junction nucleotides: 5. Here the CDR3 DNA reads TGTGCCAGCAGACCAAGACTAGCGGGGAGCACAGATACGCAGTATTTT. The encoded protein is CASRPRLAGSTDTQYF.

This clonotype was seen many times. J is TRBJ2-7 and V is TRBV6-5; 8 bases line up with TRBD2. The germline CDR1 and CDR2 sequences are MNHEY and SVGAGI. V gave up 8 bases and J gave up 5 bases; unmatched junction bases: 8. CDR3 length equals 13 residues. The CDR3 reads CASVEAGGNEQYF. For the CDR3, the DNA is TGTGCCAGCGTAGAGGCGGGGGGCAACGAGCAGTACTTC.

To note about this clonotype: A much larger clone differs from this one at a single base, so this may be a read error. In this CDR3 the conserved last residue, phenylalanine or tryptophan, is missing, so a read error is likely. The chain combines TRBV7-8 with TRBJ1-1, with D maybe TRBD1 (5 bases). Germline V gene data show CDR1 as SGHVS and CDR2 as FQNEAQ. Between the trimmed V and J ends, which lost 2 bases and 1 base, there was a span of 8 bases. This CDR3 spans 14 amino acids. CDR3 loop: CASSLPGSNTEAFS. The CDR3 bases are TGTGCCAGCAGCTTACCAGGGTCGAACACTGAAGCTTTCTCT.

This clonotype has a handful of counts. The V and J genes are TRBV6-4 and TRBJ2-5; D may be TRBD2 (5 bases). This CDR3 region has 16 residues. V gave up 9 bases and J gave up 2 bases, with 22 bases separating them. Germline CDR1 is MRHNA and CDR2 is SNTAGT. DNA of the CDR3: TGTGCCAGGATCGGGCGGGTAGTACGTTGGCAAGAGACCCAGTACTTC. Protein: CARIGRVVRWQETQYF.

The genes are TRBV5-1 and TRBJ2-1; TRBD2 aligns across 11 bases. This CDR3 has 19 residues. CDR1 and CDR2 (germline): SGHRS, YFSETQ. V was pared by 0 bases and J by 0 bases, with 8 bases of the junction left unmatched. The CDR3 DNA sequence: TGCGCCAGCAGCTTGGTTCTAGCGGGAGGCCCAAGCTCCTACAATGAGCAGTTCTTC. It translates to CASSLVLAGGPSSYNEQFF.

This sequence joins TRBV4-2 and TRBJ2-1; either TRBD1 or TRBD2 may supply D (6 bases each). The germline V gene encodes CDR1 LGHNA and CDR2 YNFKEQ. The CDR3 loop spans 15 amino acids. Between the trimmed V and J ends, which lost 4 bases and 7 bases, there was a span of 17 bases. CDR3 DNA sequence: TGTGCCAGCAGCCCGATTAGGGGGGAAGTTAATGAGCAGTTCTTC. It codes for CASSPIRGEVNEQFF.

The gene calls are TRBV30 and TRBJ1-2; D is possibly TRBD1 (6 bases). The CDR3 runs to 12 residues. Germline CDR1 GTSNPN, CDR2 SVGIG (reference sequence). Trimming shortened V by 0 bases and J by 13 bases, and 15 bases separated the two germline ends. In nucleotides, the CDR3 is TGTGCCTGGAGTGTTGGACAGACAGTTGTCACCTTC. It yields the protein CAWSVGQTVVTF.

The rearrangement uses TRBV2 and TRBJ2-7; D is undetermined. This CDR3 is 12 amino acids long. V dropped 7 bases and J dropped 6 bases, with 13 bases sitting between them. Germline lookup yields CDR1 SNHLY and CDR2 FYNNEI. The CDR3 DNA reads TGTGCCAGCAACGTCCGTATGGGCGAGCAGTACGTC. Amino acid sequence: CASNVRMGEQYV.

Concerning this clonotype: A much bigger clone sits one base away, suggesting this may be a read error. The final CDR3 position lacks the conserved phenylalanine or tryptophan, pointing to a likely read error. The chain joins TRBV20-1 to TRBJ1-2; D unresolved. This CDR3 spans 14 amino acids. Trimming pared 6 bases from V and 2 bases from J, leaving 16 bases between. Germline V gives CDR1 DFQATT, CDR2 SNEGSKA (reference sequence). DNA of the CDR3: TGCAGTGCCCCCTACCGTAATATCAACTATGGCTACACCCTC. Residues: CSAPYRNINYGYTL.

Notes on this clonotype: A much larger clonotype is one base distant, so this may be a read error. The chain uses TRBV9 and TRBJ1-1, with 8 bases fitting TRBD1. There are 14 residues in the CDR3. Germline V lookup: CDR1 SGDLS, CDR2 YYNGEE. The CDR3 nucleotides read TGTGCCGGCAGCGGGCAGGGGGCGAACACTGAAGCTTTCTTT. Its protein product is CAGSGQGANTEAFF.

The V gene is TRBV25-1, the J gene TRBJ2-6; D is tentatively TRBD1 or TRBD2 (6 bases each). This CDR3 is 15 amino acids long. The germline V gene has CDR1 MGHDK and CDR2 SYGVNS. The V end lost 3 bases, the J end lost 8 bases, and 14 bases lay between the germline ends. This CDR3 reads CASSEAGQGTNVLTF. For the CDR3, the DNA is TGTGCCAGCAGTGAGGCGGGGCAGGGGACCAACGTCCTGACTTTC.

The chain uses TRBV2 and TRBJ1-1, with TRBD1 identical over 7 bases. V shed 11 bases, J shed 6 bases, and the junction held 15 bases outside the gene matches. Germline V CDR1 and CDR2: SNHLY, FYNNEI. The CDR3 contains 14 residues. This CDR3 reads CADRTGFFVAEAFF. The CDR3 region has the DNA TGTGCCGACAGGACAGGTTTTTTTGTCGCTGAAGCTTTCTTT. The full variable domain, in which reference TRBV2 and TRBJ1-1 provide the parts outside the CDR3, is EPEVTQTPSHQVTQMGQEVILRCVPISNHLYFYWYRQILGQKVEFLVSFYNNEISEKSEIFDDQFSVERPDGSNFTLKIRSTKLEDSAMYFCADRTGFFVAEAFFGQGTRLTVV.

In its sample, this clonotype was seen many times. This chain joins TRBV9 and TRBJ2-7, with 7 bases identical to TRBD2. The V gene's germline CDR1 is SGDLS and CDR2 YYNGEE. Trimming took 0 bases from V and 4 from J; bases not matched to a gene: 10. The CDR3 has 16 amino acids. In DNA form, the CDR3 reads TGTGCCAGCAGCGTAGGGGGGAGCGGGAAGGCTTACGAGCAGTACTTC. Amino acid sequence: CASSVGGSGKAYEQYF. The full variable domain, with the rest looked up from reference TRBV9 and TRBJ2-7, is DSGVTQTPKHLITATGQRVTLRCSPRSGDLSVYWYQQSLDQGLQFLIQYYNGEERAKGNILERFSAQQFPDLHSELNLSSLELGDSALYFCASSVGGSGKAYEQYFGPGTRLTVT.